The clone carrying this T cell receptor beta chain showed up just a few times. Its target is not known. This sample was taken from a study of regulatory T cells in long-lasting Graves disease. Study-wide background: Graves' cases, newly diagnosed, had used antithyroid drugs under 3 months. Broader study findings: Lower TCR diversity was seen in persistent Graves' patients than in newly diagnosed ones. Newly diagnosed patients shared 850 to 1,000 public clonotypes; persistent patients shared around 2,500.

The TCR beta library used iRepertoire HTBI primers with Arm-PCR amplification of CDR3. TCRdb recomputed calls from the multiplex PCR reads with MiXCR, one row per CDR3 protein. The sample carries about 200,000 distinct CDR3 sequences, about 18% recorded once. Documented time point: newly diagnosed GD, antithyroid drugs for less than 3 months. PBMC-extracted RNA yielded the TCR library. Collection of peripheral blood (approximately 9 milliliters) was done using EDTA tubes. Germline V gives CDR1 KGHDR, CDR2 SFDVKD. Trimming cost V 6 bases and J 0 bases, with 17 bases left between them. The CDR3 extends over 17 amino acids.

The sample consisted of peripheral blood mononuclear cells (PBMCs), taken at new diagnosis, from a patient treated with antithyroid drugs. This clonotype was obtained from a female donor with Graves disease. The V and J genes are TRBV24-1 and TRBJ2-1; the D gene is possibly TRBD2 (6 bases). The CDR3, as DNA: TGTGCCACCAGTTCCCCGGGACTTCTAAGCTCCTACAATGAGCAGTTCTTC. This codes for CATSSPGLLSSYNEQFF.